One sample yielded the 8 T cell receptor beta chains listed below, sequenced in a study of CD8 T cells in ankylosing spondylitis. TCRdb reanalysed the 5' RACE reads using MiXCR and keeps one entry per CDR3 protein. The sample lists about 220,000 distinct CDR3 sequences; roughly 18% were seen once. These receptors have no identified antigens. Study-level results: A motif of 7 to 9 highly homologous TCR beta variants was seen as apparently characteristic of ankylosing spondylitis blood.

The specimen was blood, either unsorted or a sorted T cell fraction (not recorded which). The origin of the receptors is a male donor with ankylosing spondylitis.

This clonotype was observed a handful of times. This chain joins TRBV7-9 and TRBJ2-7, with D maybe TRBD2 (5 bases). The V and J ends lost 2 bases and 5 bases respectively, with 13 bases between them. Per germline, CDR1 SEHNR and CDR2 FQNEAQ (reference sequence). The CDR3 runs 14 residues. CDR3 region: CASSLLEESNEQYF. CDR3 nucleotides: TGTGCCAGCAGCTTATTGGAGGAATCCAACGAGCAGTACTTC.

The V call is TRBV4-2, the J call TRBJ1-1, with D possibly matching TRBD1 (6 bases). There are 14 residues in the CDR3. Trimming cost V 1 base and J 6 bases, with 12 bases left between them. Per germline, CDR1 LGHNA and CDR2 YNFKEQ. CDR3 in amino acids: CASSQVPGAPEAFF. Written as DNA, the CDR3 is TGTGCCAGCAGCCAAGTTCCGGGGGCGCCTGAAGCTTTCTTT.

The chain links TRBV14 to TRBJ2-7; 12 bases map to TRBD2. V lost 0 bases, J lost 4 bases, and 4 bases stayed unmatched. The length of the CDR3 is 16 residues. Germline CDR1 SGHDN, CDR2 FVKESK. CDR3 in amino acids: CASSQEKTSGRYEQYF. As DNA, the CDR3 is TGTGCCAGCAGCCAAGAAAAGACTAGCGGGAGATACGAGCAGTACTTC.

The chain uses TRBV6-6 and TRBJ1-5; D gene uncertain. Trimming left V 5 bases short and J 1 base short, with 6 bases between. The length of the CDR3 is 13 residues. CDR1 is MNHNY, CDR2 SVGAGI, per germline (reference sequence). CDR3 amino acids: CASSQLSNQPQHF. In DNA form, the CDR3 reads TGTGCCAGCAGTCAGCTGAGCAATCAGCCCCAGCATTTT.

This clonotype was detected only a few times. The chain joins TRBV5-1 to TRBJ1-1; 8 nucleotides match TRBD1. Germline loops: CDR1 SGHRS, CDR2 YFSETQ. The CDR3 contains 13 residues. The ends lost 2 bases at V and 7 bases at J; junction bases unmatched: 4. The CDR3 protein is CASSFTGGDEAFF. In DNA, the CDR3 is TGCGCCAGCAGCTTTACAGGGGGGGATGAAGCTTTCTTT.

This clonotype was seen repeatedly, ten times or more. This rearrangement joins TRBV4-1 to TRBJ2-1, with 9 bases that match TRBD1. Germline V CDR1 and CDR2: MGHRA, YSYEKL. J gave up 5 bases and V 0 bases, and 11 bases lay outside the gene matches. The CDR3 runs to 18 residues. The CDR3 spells CASSQDLPGTGINNEQFF. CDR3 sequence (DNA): TGCGCCAGCAGCCAAGATCTGCCCGGGACAGGGATAAACAATGAGCAGTTCTTC.

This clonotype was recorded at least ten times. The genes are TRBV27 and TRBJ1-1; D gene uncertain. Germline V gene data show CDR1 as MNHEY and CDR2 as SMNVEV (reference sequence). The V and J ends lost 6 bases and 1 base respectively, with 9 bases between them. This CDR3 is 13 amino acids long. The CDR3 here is CASSLAANTEAFF. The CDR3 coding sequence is TGTGCCAGCAGCTTGGCGGCGAACACTGAAGCTTTCTTT.

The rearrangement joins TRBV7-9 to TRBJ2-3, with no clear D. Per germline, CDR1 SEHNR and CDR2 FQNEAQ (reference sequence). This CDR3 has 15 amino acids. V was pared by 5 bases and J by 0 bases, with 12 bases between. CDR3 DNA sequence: TGTGCCAGCAGCCTATCGACGGGCAGCACAGATACGCAGTATTTT. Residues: CASSLSTGSTDTQYF.